Here is one T cell receptor (beta chain) with its context. Survey-level TCR beta sequencing used the immunoSEQ assay. Sequenced by immunoSEQ multiplex PCR; TCRdb stores in-frame clones only, minus some. The profile shows about 68,000 clones, just under 95% of them singletons. CDR1 SGHRS and CDR2 YFSETQ come from the germline V gene. This CDR3 contains 14 residues. V lost 4 bases and J 4 bases, leaving 14 bases between the germline ends. Source material: PBMCs. The clonotype originates from a man between 35 and 55 years old with rheumatoid arthritis. The genes are TRBV5-1 and TRBJ2-5; possibly TRBD2 for D (6 bases). CDR3 DNA sequence: TGCGCCAGCAGCCGATCGGTGGGAGGAGAGACCCAGTACTTC. Amino acid sequence: CASSRSVGGETQYF.